The 7 T cell receptor beta chains below come from one sample, sequenced in a study of blood T cells in healthy people across ages (dated by TCRdb to between 2014 and 2016). The library was obtained by 5' RACE. The sequencer was an Illumina HiSeq 2500. A second PCR of roughly 7 to 11 cycles was performed with a sample-barcoded 5' primer and a J-beta primer mix. TCRdb applied fastp at Q25 and MiXCR to the public reads, then kept only in-frame beta chains. All rows with the same CDR3 protein become a single entry with the most common DNA and genes. The sample yields about 320,000 distinct CDR3 sequences; around 29% were counted once. Clones ranked in the top ten supply about 30% of the sample. The sequencing input was blood. The receptors were gathered from a woman aged 70-85 years in good health.

The chain has TRBV12-3 or TRBV12-4 and TRBJ2-5; TRBD1 agrees at 7 bases. The length of the CDR3 is 16 residues. The J segment lost 3 bases and the V segment lost 6 bases, leaving 13 bases of the junction unmatched. CDR3 sequence reads: CASSPTPGTDKETQYF. DNA of the CDR3: TGTGCCAGCAGCCCCACCCCCGGGACAGATAAAGAGACCCAGTACTTC.

The chain is built from TRBV10-2 and TRBJ2-5; D may be TRBD1 or TRBD2 (5 bases each). The J call may be wrong; the DNA end is better matched by TRBJ2-7. The germline CDR1 and CDR2 sequences are WSHSY and SAAADI. CDR3 length: 13 amino acids. CDR3 in amino acids: CASRGTVSYEQYF. The CDR3 DNA reads TGCGCCAGCAGGGGGACGGTTTCCTACGAGCAGTACTTC.

This chain links TRBV5-1 with TRBJ2-3, with D possibly called TRBD1 or TRBD2 (7 bases each). Germline V gene data show CDR1 as SGHRS and CDR2 as YFSETQ. Deletions cut 2 bases from V and 3 bases from J, with 16 bases between. The CDR3 is made up of 16 amino acids. The CDR3 loop reads CASSFGGGGLTDTQYF. The CDR3 region has the DNA TGCGCCAGCAGCTTCGGGGGAGGGGGCCTGACAGATACGCAGTATTTT.

The chain carries TRBV5-1 and TRBJ1-6; D is undetermined. V lost 7 bases to trimming and J lost 0 bases, with 8 bases between them. The CDR3 contains 14 residues. Germline CDR1 and CDR2: SGHRS and YFSETQ. The CDR3 DNA reads TGCGCCAGCCAACTTGACTCCTATAATTCACCCCTCCACTTT. Translated: CASQLDSYNSPLHF.

This clonotype was observed at least ten times. This chain joins TRBV5-1 and TRBJ2-5, with no clear D. The V end was cut by 6 bases, the J end by 4 bases, with 13 bases between. CDR1 is SGHRS, CDR2 YFSETQ, per germline. The CDR3 totals 13 residues. The CDR3 nucleotides are TGCGCCAGCACCCTACAAGGTTCAGAGACCCAGTACTTC. This translates into CASTLQGSETQYF.

This clonotype has only a few counts. This chain connects TRBV27 to TRBJ2-2, with 8 bases that match TRBD2. The length of the CDR3 is 14 residues. The V gene end was trimmed by 5 bases and the J gene end by 3 bases; junction bases not matched to a gene: 2. Germline V gene sequence: CDR1 MNHEY, CDR2 SMNVEV (reference sequence). The DNA of the CDR3 is TGTGCCAGCAGTCGGGAGGGCTACACCGGGGAGCTGTTTTTT. Protein product: CASSREGYTGELFF.

This chain connects TRBV7-9 to TRBJ2-7, with D tentatively TRBD2 (6 bases). CDR3 length: 13 amino acids. Germline V gene lookup returns CDR1 SEHNR and CDR2 FQNEAQ (reference sequence). Trimming removed 1 base at V and 5 bases at J, with 9 bases between. This CDR3 reads CASSLEGTHEQYF. DNA for the CDR3: TGTGCCAGCAGCTTAGAGGGGACTCACGAGCAGTACTTC.